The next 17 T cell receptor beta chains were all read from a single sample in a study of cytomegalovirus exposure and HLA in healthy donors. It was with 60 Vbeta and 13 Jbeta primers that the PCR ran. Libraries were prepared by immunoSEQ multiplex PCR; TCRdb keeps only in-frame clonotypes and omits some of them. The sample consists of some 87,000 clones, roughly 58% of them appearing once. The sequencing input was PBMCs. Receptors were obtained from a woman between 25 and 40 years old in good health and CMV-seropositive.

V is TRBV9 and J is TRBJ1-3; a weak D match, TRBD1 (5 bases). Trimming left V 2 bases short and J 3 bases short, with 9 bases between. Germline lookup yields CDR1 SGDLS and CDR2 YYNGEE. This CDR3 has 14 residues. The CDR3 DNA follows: TGTGCCAGCAGCGTGCAGGGTTTTGGAAACACCATATATTTT. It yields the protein CASSVQGFGNTIYF.

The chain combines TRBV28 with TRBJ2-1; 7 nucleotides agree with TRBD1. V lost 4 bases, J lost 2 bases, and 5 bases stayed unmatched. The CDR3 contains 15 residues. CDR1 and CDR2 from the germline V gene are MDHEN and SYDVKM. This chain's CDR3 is CASSSETGPYNEQFF. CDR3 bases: TGTGCCAGCAGTTCCGAGACAGGGCCCTACAATGAGCAGTTCTTC.

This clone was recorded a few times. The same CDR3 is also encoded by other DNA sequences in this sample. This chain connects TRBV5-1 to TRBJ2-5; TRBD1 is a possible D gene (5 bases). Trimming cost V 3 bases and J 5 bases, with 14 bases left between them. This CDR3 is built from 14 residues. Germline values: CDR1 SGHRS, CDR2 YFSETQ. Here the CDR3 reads CASSSGQGRETQYF. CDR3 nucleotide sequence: TGCGCCAGCAGCTCTGGGCAGGGAAGGGAGACCCAGTACTTC.

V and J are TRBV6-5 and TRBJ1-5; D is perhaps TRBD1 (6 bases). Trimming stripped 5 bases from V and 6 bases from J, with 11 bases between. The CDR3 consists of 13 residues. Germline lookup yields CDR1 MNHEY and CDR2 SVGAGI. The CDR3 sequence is CASSPPTGQPQHF. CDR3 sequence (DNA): TGTGCCAGCAGTCCCCCGACAGGTCAGCCCCAGCATTTT.

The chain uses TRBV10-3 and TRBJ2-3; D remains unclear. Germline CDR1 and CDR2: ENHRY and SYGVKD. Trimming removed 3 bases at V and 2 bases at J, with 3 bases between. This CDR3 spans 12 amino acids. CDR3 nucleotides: TGTGCCATCAGTGACTTCACAGATACGCAGTATTTT. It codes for CAISDFTDTQYF.

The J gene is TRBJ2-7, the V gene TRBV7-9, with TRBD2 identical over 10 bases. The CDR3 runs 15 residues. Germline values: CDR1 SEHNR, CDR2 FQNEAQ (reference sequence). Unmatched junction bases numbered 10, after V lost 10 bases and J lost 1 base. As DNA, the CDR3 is TGTGCCACGGGGCTAGCGGGGGTGAAGTCCTACGAGCAGTACTTC. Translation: CATGLAGVKSYEQYF.

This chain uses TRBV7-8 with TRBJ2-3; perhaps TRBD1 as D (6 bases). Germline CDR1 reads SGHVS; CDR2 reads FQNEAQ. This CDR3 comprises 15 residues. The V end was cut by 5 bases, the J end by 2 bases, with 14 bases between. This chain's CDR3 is CASSHQQGSTDTQYF. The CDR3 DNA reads TGTGCCAGCAGCCATCAACAGGGCTCCACAGATACGCAGTATTTT.

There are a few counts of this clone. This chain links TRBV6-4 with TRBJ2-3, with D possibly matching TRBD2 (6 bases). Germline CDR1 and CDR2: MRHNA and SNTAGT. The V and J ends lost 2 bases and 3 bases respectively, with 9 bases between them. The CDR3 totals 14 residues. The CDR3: CASSDGGDTDTQYF. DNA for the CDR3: TGTGCCAGCAGTGACGGCGGGGATACAGATACGCAGTATTTT.

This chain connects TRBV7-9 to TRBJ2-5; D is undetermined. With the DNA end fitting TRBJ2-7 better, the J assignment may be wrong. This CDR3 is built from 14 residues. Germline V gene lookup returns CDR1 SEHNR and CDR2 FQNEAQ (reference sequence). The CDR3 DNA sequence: TGTGCCAGCAGCCCCCAGAGGAGCTCCTACGAGCAGTACTTC. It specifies CASSPQRSSYEQYF.

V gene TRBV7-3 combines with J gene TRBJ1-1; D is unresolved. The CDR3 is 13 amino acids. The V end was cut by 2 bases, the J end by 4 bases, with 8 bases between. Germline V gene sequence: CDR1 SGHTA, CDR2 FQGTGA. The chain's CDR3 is CASSLYEGTEAFF. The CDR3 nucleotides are TGTGCCAGCAGCTTATATGAGGGCACTGAAGCTTTCTTT.

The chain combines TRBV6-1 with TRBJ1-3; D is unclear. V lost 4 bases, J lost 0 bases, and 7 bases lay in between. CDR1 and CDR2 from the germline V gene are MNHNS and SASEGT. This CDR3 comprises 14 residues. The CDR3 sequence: CASSVYGSGNTIYF. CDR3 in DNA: TGTGCCAGCAGTGTCTACGGCTCTGGAAACACCATATATTTT.

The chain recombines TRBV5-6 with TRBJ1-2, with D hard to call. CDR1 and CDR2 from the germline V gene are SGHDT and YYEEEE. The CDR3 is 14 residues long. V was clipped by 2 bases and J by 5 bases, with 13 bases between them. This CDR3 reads CASSFDTLLYGYTF. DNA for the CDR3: TGTGCCAGCAGCTTCGACACCCTGCTGTATGGCTACACCTTC.

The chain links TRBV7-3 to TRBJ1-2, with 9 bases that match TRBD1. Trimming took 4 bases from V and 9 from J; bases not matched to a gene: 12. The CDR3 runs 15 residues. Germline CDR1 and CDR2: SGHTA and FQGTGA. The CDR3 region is CASSSEPGQGGSYTF. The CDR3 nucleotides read TGTGCCAGCAGCTCAGAACCGGGACAGGGCGGGAGCTACACCTTC.

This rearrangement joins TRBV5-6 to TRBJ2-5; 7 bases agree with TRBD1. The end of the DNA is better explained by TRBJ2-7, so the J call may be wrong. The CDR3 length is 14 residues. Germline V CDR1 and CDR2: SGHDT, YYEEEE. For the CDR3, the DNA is TGTGCCACCGCTAAGACAGGGCTACGCTACGAGCAGTACTTC. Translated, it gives CATAKTGLRYEQYF.

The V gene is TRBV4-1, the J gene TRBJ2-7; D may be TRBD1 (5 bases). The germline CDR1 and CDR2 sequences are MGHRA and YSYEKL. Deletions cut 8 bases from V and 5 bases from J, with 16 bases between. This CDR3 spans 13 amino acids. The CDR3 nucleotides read TGCGCCAGCGCCGTCGGCCAGGGCCACGAGCAGTACTTC. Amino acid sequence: CASAVGQGHEQYF.

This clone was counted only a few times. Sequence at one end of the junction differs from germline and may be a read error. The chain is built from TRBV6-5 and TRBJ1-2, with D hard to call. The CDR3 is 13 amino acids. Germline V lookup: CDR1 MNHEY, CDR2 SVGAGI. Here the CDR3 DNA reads TGTGCCAGCAGTTACAAGGGCTACGCGGGCTACCCCTTC. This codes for CASSYKGYAGYPF.

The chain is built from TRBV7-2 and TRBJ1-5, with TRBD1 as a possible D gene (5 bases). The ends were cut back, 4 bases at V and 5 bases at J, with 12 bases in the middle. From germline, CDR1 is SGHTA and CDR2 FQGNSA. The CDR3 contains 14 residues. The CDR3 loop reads CASSSSDTDQPQHF. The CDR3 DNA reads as TGTGCCAGCAGCTCGTCGGACACTGATCAGCCCCAGCATTTT.